What follows are 28 T cell receptor beta chains derived from one specimen sequenced in a study of cytomegalovirus exposure and HLA in healthy donors. 13 Jbeta primers and 60 Vbeta primers were used for the PCR. Using immunoSEQ multiplex PCR, the repertoire was profiled, and TCRdb retains in-frame clones only, with some absent. Of about 94,000 clones in the sample, around 82% were seen once. Sequenced sample: PBMCs. The receptors originated from a woman between 55 and 75 years old in good health and CMV-seronegative.

This clone has a single count. The V call is TRBV4-1, the J call TRBJ2-7, with 11 bases identical to TRBD2. CDR3 size: 16 residues. CDR1 and CDR2 (germline): MGHRA, YSYEKL. Trimming at V came to 0 bases and at J to 3 bases, leaving 4 bases not matched to a gene. CDR3 region: CASSQDRLAGSYEQYF. The CDR3 DNA reads TGCGCCAGCAGCCAAGATCGACTAGCGGGGAGCTACGAGCAGTACTTC.

DNA of the CDR3: TGTGCCAGCAATCCGGGACAGGGAGCAACTGAAGCTTTCTTT. It codes for CASNPGQGATEAFF. This chain uses TRBV2 with TRBJ1-1; TRBD1 matches 9 bases. Per germline, CDR1 SNHLY and CDR2 FYNNEI. The CDR3 loop spans 14 amino acids. The V and J ends lost 7 bases and 5 bases, in that order; junction bases with no gene match: 8.

The chain links TRBV27 to TRBJ2-7, with 12 bases fitting TRBD1. V lost 5 bases to trimming and J lost 2 bases; unmatched junction nucleotides: 7. The CDR3 has 16 amino acids. Per the germline V gene, CDR1 is MNHEY and CDR2 is SMNVEV (reference sequence). CDR3 protein: CASSLYRDRGPYEQYF. In nucleotides, the CDR3 is TGTGCCAGCAGTCTTTACCGGGACAGGGGGCCCTACGAGCAGTACTTC.

This clone was counted between two and nine times. The V and J genes are TRBV28 and TRBJ1-1, with D possibly being TRBD1 (5 bases). V was shortened by 6 bases and J by 11 bases, with 19 bases between the two germline ends. The CDR3 totals 13 residues. Germline V CDR1 and CDR2: MDHEN, SYDVKM. The CDR3 sequence is CASRETAHRGAFF. The DNA of the CDR3 is TGTGCCAGCAGGGAGACAGCCCACCGGGGGGCTTTCTTT.

This clone appeared a single time. The rearrangement joins TRBV11-2 to TRBJ2-2; 11 nucleotides line up with TRBD2. V shed 5 bases and J 7 bases; nucleotides not matched to a gene: 12. The germline gives CDR1 SGHAT, CDR2 FQNNGV. CDR3 size: 17 residues. DNA for the CDR3: TGTGCCAGCAGCCCGCGATATAGCGGGGGGGCGGGCGGGGAGCTGTTTTTT. This codes for CASSPRYSGGAGGELFF.

This clone has a single count. The chain couples TRBV5-1 to TRBJ2-5; 11 nucleotides match TRBD1. The CDR3 spans 14 residues. Losses at the gene ends were 3 bases for V and 4 bases for J; bases not matched to a gene: 2. Germline loops: CDR1 SGHRS, CDR2 YFSETQ. CDR3 loop: CASSSGQGGETQYF. The CDR3 bases are TGCGCCAGCAGCTCGGGACAGGGGGGAGAGACCCAGTACTTC.

The V gene is TRBV7-6, the J gene TRBJ2-3; D not resolved. Germline V lookup: CDR1 SGHVS, CDR2 FNYEAQ. V was clipped by 5 bases and J by 1 base, with 13 bases between them. This CDR3 spans 15 amino acids. CDR3 DNA sequence: TGTGCCAGCAGCCACGGAGTTTCGGGCACAGATACGCAGTATTTT. This encodes CASSHGVSGTDTQYF. Complete variable domain (other parts from reference TRBV7-6 and TRBJ2-3): GAGVSQSPRYKVTKRGQDVALRCDPISGHVSLYWYRQALGQGPEFLTYFNYEAQQDKSGLPNDRFSAERPEGSISTLTIQRTEQRDSAMYRCASSHGVSGTDTQYFGPGTRLTVL.

The sample holds a few counts of this clone. The sample has other DNA sequences that encode this CDR3 too. For the CDR3, the DNA is TGTGCCAGCAGCCCTACAGATACGCAGTATTTT. Protein sequence: CASSPTDTQYF. This chain links TRBV7-9 with TRBJ2-3; D remains unclear. The CDR3 has 11 residues. Between the trimmed V and J ends, which lost 5 bases and 3 bases, there was a span of 3 bases. The V gene's germline CDR1 is SEHNR and CDR2 FQNEAQ (reference sequence).

The CDR3 nucleotides read TGTGCCAGCAGGGTCGAGGGGGCTGGCTATGGCTACACCTTC. Translating gives CASRVEGAGYGYTF. The J gene is TRBJ1-2, the V gene TRBV6-5, with TRBD1 matching over 7 bases. Germline V gives CDR1 MNHEY, CDR2 SVGAGI. V was pared by 6 bases and J by 4 bases, with 8 bases of the junction left unmatched. This CDR3 has 14 amino acids.

This clone was counted a few times. This chain connects TRBV4-3 to TRBJ2-7; 7 bases align to TRBD2. CDR1 and CDR2 from the germline V gene are LGHNA and YSLEER. The junction had 8 bases not matched to a gene; V was cut back by 0 bases and J by 0 bases. The CDR3 contains 17 residues. The CDR3 loop is CASSQDRRGISSYEQYF. CDR3 DNA sequence: TGCGCCAGCAGCCAAGATAGGCGGGGGATAAGCTCCTACGAGCAGTACTTC.

V gene TRBV30 combines with J gene TRBJ1-4; TRBD1 is a possible D gene (6 bases). V was pared by 3 bases and J by 10 bases, with 15 bases between. CDR1 and CDR2 from the germline V gene are GTSNPN and SVGIG (reference sequence). This CDR3 spans 13 amino acids. CDR3 protein: CAWSPRGMGKLFF. The CDR3 DNA reads TGTGCCTGGAGCCCGAGGGGGATGGGAAAACTGTTTTTT.

The V call is TRBV4-1, the J call TRBJ1-1; D call uncertain. V lost 5 bases to trimming and J lost 2 bases, with 12 bases between them. CDR1 and CDR2 (germline): MGHRA, YSYEKL. The CDR3 loop spans 14 amino acids. CDR3 region: CASSKGGFNTEAFF. CDR3 nucleotides: TGCGCCAGCAGCAAAGGAGGATTCAACACTGAAGCTTTCTTT.

V usage is TRBV2 and J usage is TRBJ2-5, with 11 bases that match TRBD2. CDR3 length equals 13 residues. V lost 6 bases and J lost 4; bases outside the gene matches: 1. Germline CDR1 and CDR2: SNHLY and FYNNEI. The CDR3 DNA is TGTGCCAGCAGAGGACTAGCGGGAGAGACCCAGTACTTC. This translates into CASRGLAGETQYF.

The chain has TRBV25-1 and TRBJ1-2, with 9 bases fitting TRBD1. The CDR3 has 12 amino acids. Germline V gives CDR1 MGHDK, CDR2 SYGVNS. The junction had 4 bases not matched to a gene; V was cut back by 6 bases and J by 8 bases. In DNA form, the CDR3 reads TGTGCCAGCAGAGGGGACAGGGACGGCTACACCTTC. This encodes CASRGDRDGYTF.

The table lists this clone with a few counts. The chain joins TRBV6-6 to TRBJ2-7; D is possibly TRBD1 (6 bases). The CDR3 runs 14 residues. Deletions cut 7 bases from V and 6 bases from J, with 19 bases between. Germline CDR1 and CDR2: MNHNY and SVGAGI (reference sequence). The CDR3: CASTPGQGKGEQYF. Written as DNA, the CDR3 is TGTGCCAGCACCCCCGGGCAGGGGAAAGGCGAGCAGTACTTC.

The chain combines TRBV27 with TRBJ1-1, with D maybe TRBD1 (5 bases). CDR3 length: 17 amino acids. Trimming left V 1 base short and J 7 bases short, with 22 bases between. CDR1 and CDR2 (germline): MNHEY, SMNVEV (reference sequence). CDR3 coding DNA: TGTGCCAGCAGTTTATTATCTACGGGGGACCTACTGAATGAAGCTTTCTTT. This encodes CASSLLSTGDLLNEAFF.

This chain joins TRBV4-3 and TRBJ2-3, with 9 bases aligning to TRBD2. From germline, CDR1 is LGHNA and CDR2 YSLEER. V lost 4 bases and J lost 1; bases outside the gene matches: 6. This CDR3 has 16 amino acids. The CDR3 nucleotides read TGCGCCAGCAGCCTGGGGGTAGCGGGGGGCACAGATACGCAGTATTTT. As protein: CASSLGVAGGTDTQYF.

The chain has TRBV6-1 and TRBJ2-7; D might be TRBD1 (6 bases). Trimming stripped 6 bases from V and 3 bases from J, with 18 bases between. The CDR3 runs 15 residues. CDR1 is MNHNS and CDR2 is SASEGT in the germline V gene. CDR3 bases: TGTGCCAGCAGCCTCGGGGCAGGGGCCGACTACGAGCAGTACTTC. Residues: CASSLGAGADYEQYF.

This chain uses TRBV6-5 with TRBJ2-5, with unresolved D. The germline gives CDR1 MNHEY, CDR2 SVGAGI. Trimming stripped 5 bases from V and 2 bases from J, with 9 bases between. The CDR3 loop spans 13 amino acids. The CDR3 nucleotides are TGTGCCAGCAGTGCGACACATCAAGAGACCCAGTACTTC. This translates into CASSATHQETQYF.

The chain couples TRBV4-3 to TRBJ2-1; 8 nucleotides align to TRBD1. Germline-derived CDR1 and CDR2 are LGHNA and YSLEER. The CDR3 is 16 amino acids. V shed 0 bases, J shed 5 bases, and the junction held 6 bases outside the gene matches. The CDR3 sequence is CASSQDGQGAHNEQFF. CDR3 in DNA: TGCGCCAGCAGCCAAGATGGGCAGGGGGCCCACAATGAGCAGTTCTTC.

This chain links TRBV5-4 with TRBJ2-5, with 14 positions matching TRBD2. Germline CDR1 SGHNT, CDR2 YYREEE (reference sequence). The CDR3 is made up of 16 amino acids. V gave up 4 bases and J gave up 5 bases; unmatched junction bases: 7. The CDR3 sequence is CASSRLAGGIGETQYF. DNA of the CDR3: TGTGCCAGCAGCCGACTAGCGGGAGGGATAGGGGAGACCCAGTACTTC.

The DNA for the CDR3 is TGTGCCAGCTCACCACAAGGACAGGGGGCGGGCAAGACCCAGTACTTC. It specifies CASSPQGQGAGKTQYF. V is TRBV18 and J is TRBJ2-5, with 11 bases lining up with TRBD1. CDR1 KGHSH and CDR2 LQKENI come from the germline V gene. The trim removed 1 base at V and 6 bases at J, leaving 7 bases unmatched. The CDR3 has 16 amino acids.

The chain has TRBV10-2 and TRBJ1-1; D not resolved. In germline, CDR1 is WSHSY, CDR2 SAAADI. This CDR3 is 11 amino acids long. V lost 6 bases to trimming and J lost 4 bases, with 6 bases between them. CDR3 DNA: TGCGCCAGCAGAGACACCACTGAAGCTTTCTTT. This codes for CASRDTTEAFF.

This clone was observed a single time. V is TRBV28 and J is TRBJ2-7; 9 bases map to TRBD2. The CDR3 is made up of 15 amino acids. The trim removed 4 bases at V and 3 bases at J, leaving 7 bases unmatched. The germline gives CDR1 MDHEN, CDR2 SYDVKM. CDR3 nucleotide sequence: TGTGCCAGCAGTTCTAGCGCTAGCGGGAACTACGAGCAGTACTTC. This gives the protein CASSSSASGNYEQYF.

The V and J genes are TRBV7-2 and TRBJ1-1; the D is unclear. Germline assignment: CDR1 SGHTA and CDR2 FQGNSA. V lost 4 bases and J lost 2, with 8 bases in between. CDR3 size: 13 residues. The CDR3 sequence: CASSYSLNTEAFF. DNA for the CDR3: TGTGCCAGCAGCTACAGCCTAAACACTGAAGCTTTCTTT.

The J gene is TRBJ2-5, the V gene TRBV7-6; 7 positions agree with TRBD2. Germline V gene data show CDR1 as SGHVS and CDR2 as FNYEAQ. The V gene end was trimmed by 4 bases and the J gene end by 5 bases; junction bases not matched to a gene: 7. CDR3 length: 14 amino acids. The CDR3 sequence is CASSSRTRGETQYF. CDR3 in DNA: TGTGCCAGCAGCTCGCGGACTAGAGGGGAGACCCAGTACTTC.

The chain employs TRBV30 and TRBJ2-7, with a tentative D call TRBD1 (5 bases). Trimming stripped 1 base from V and 5 bases from J, with 9 bases between. This CDR3 is 12 amino acids long. Germline values: CDR1 GTSNPN, CDR2 SVGIG (reference sequence). Here the CDR3 reads CAWSAPGHEQYF. CDR3 nucleotide sequence: TGTGCCTGGAGTGCCCCAGGGCACGAGCAGTACTTC.

This sequence joins TRBV7-2 and TRBJ2-1; D gene unclear. V lost 5 bases and J lost 0, with 11 bases in between. The germline gives CDR1 SGHTA, CDR2 FQGNSA. There are 15 residues in the CDR3. The CDR3 loop is CASSPLSSSYNEQFF. The CDR3 DNA follows: TGTGCCAGCAGCCCTTTATCGAGCTCCTACAATGAGCAGTTCTTC.